Listed below are T cell receptor beta chains from one sample, sequenced in a study of T cells in narcolepsy. Produced via immunoSEQ multiplex PCR; TCRdb's table is partial and in-frame only. The data contain 25,000 to 35,000 clones, approximately 86% of them seen just once; the ten biggest clones take up 1% to 1.3%. Sequencing input: CD45RA- memory CD4+ T cells from PBMCs. The receptors were gathered from a human donor with narcolepsy. Both conserved end residues are part of each CDR3. D genes are given only for firm matches. Size is stated for part of the rows, as once, few or many counts, or as a class when the clone is expanded.

j_call	d_call	v_call	clone_size	cdr3_length	cdr3_nt	cdr3_aa
TRBJ2-2	TRBD1	TRBV6-1	-	13	TGTGCCAGCAGGGGACAGTACACCGGGGAGCTGTTTTTT	CASRGQYTGELFF
TRBJ2-3	-	TRBV2	-	15	TGTGCCAGTCTTACAGGGTACGACGGCACAGATACGCAGTATTTT	CASLTGYDGTDTQYF
TRBJ2-2	-	TRBV11-2	-	12	TGTGCCAGCAGTCTAGGTACCGGGGAGCTGTTTTTT	CASSLGTGELFF
TRBJ1-2	-	TRBV15	-	16	TGTGCCACCAGCACCCCCCGATCCTCCAGCGGCTATGGCTACACCTTC	CATSTPRSSSGYGYTF
TRBJ2-7	TRBD1	TRBV5-5	few	15	TGTGCCAGCAGTGCAGGACAGGGATTAGTCTACGAGCAGTACTTC	CASSAGQGLVYEQYF
TRBJ2-5	-	TRBV10-1	-	16	TGCGCCAGCAGTGAGAAGGCAGGGGCCTCCCAAGAGACCCAGTACTTC	CASSEKAGASQETQYF
TRBJ1-6	-	TRBV2	-	15	TGTGCCAGCAGTGAAGGGCAGACATGGAATTCACCCCTCCACTTT	CASSEGQTWNSPLHF
TRBJ1-2	TRBD1	TRBV5-6	-	14	TGTGCCAGCAGCTCCGGACAGGGGTGGTGGGGCTACACCTTC	CASSSGQGWWGYTF
TRBJ2-2	TRBD1	TRBV15	-	15	TGTGCCACCAGCAGAGATACCCAGACAGGGCTGGAGCTGTTTTTT	CATSRDTQTGLELFF
TRBJ2-3	-	TRBV11-2	-	16	TGTGCCAGCAGCTTATACGGCCCCGTCGCGACAGATACGCAGTATTTT	CASSLYGPVATDTQYF